The present T cell receptor beta chain was sequenced within a study of Graves' ophthalmopathy and Graves' hyperthyroidism. About the research overall: Researchers obtained peripheral blood at initial diagnosis, before any treatment had begun.

Notes on this clonotype: The conserved final phenylalanine or tryptophan is absent from the CDR3, which likely points to a read error.

RNA transcripts provided the template for amplifying TCR beta CDR3 regions. The authors performed first-round RT-PCR with HTBI primers and then a second-round multiplex PCR. From the multiplex PCR reads, TCRdb called clonotypes with MiXCR, one entry per CDR3 protein. The data contain approximately 50,000 distinct CDR3 sequences, 50% of them seen just once; the ten biggest clones take up about 24%. Clinical symptoms, serum thyroxine, TRAb, thyroid ultrasound and orbital computed tomography were relied on for diagnosis. The TCR was taken from an adult man with Graves' ophthalmopathy. The specimen sequenced was peripheral blood.

The CDR3 sequence: CASSEGTLPDTQYL. The CDR3 bases are TGTGCCAGCAGTGAGGGGACTCTTCCGGACACCCAGTACCTC. The gene calls are TRBV9 and TRBJ2-5; perhaps TRBD2 as D (6 bases). Per the germline V gene, CDR1 is SGDLS and CDR2 is YYNGEE. The V and J ends lost 5 bases and 8 bases respectively, with 19 bases between them. CDR3 size: 14 residues.